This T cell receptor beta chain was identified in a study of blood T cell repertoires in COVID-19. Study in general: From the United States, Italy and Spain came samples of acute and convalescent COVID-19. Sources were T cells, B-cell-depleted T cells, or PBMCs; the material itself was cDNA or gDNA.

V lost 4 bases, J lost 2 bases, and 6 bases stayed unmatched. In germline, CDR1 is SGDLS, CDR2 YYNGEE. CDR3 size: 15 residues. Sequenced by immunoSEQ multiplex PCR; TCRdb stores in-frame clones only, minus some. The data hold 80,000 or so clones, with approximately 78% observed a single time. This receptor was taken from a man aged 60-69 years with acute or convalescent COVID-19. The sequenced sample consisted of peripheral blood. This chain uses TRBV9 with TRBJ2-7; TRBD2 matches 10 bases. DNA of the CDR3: TGTGCCAGCAGCCTCCTAGCGGGAGAAACCTACGAGCAGTACTTC. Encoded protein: CASSLLAGETYEQYF.